The 24 T cell receptor beta chains presented below share a single source sample, sequenced in a study of shared clonotypes between healthy human individuals. Only CD45RO-negative cells positively selected for CCR7 counted as naive CD8 cells, so terminally differentiated effector memory CD45RA+ cells were excluded. Clones were sequenced by immunoSEQ multiplex PCR, and TCRdb holds only the in-frame ones, with some missing. The sample shows about 2 million clones, approximately 95% of them seen only once. Sequencing used naive CD8+ T cells sorted from blood. These receptor sequences come from a man younger than 35 in good health.

V and J are TRBV13 and TRBJ2-3; 8 bases map to TRBD2. With V trimmed by 5 bases and J by 2 bases, 9 bases remained unmatched. The CDR3 contains 16 residues. From germline, CDR1 is PRHDT and CDR2 FYEKMQ (reference sequence). The chain's CDR3 is CASSPAGTRPTDTQYF. Written as DNA, the CDR3 is TGTGCCAGCAGCCCAGCAGGGACTAGACCCACAGATACGCAGTATTTT. The full variable domain, with the rest looked up from reference TRBV13 and TRBJ2-3, is AAGVIQSPRHLIKEKRETATLKCYPIPRHDTVYWYQQGPGQDPQFLISFYEKMQSDKGSIPDRFSAQQFSDYHSELNMSSLELGDSALYFCASSPAGTRPTDTQYFGPGTRLTVL.

The chain employs TRBV9 and TRBJ2-7; 9 nucleotides align to TRBD1. Germline CDR1 reads SGDLS; CDR2 reads YYNGEE. V trimming: 3 bases; J trimming: 8 bases; junction bases outside the gene matches: 9. CDR3 length: 14 amino acids. CDR3 bases: TGTGCCAGCAGCGCCAGACAGGGGGGCGGTAAGCAGTACTTC. This codes for CASSARQGGGKQYF.

The V and J genes are TRBV7-9 and TRBJ2-3; no clear D gene. The CDR3 extends over 15 amino acids. Trimming stripped 0 bases from V and 2 bases from J, with 9 bases between. Germline-derived CDR1 and CDR2 are SEHNR and FQNEAQ (reference sequence). The CDR3 region has the DNA TGTGCCAGCAGCTTAGCTCTGGTTGACACAGATACGCAGTATTTT. Protein: CASSLALVDTDTQYF.

For this clone: Given a much more abundant clone one base away, this may be a read error. Other DNA sequences from this sample encode an identical CDR3 as well. The chain couples TRBV6-6 to TRBJ1-1; possibly TRBD1 for D (5 bases). The CDR3 sequence is 13 residues long. V shed 6 bases and J shed 1 base, with 9 bases lying between them. CDR1 is MNHNY and CDR2 is SVGAGI in the germline V gene (reference sequence). CDR3 sequence reads: CASSWGGNTEAFF. The CDR3 DNA reads as TGTGCCAGCAGCTGGGGGGGGAACACTGAAGCTTTCTTT.

On this clone: In the same sample, other DNA sequences code for this CDR3. The chain has TRBV4-3 and TRBJ2-7; TRBD2 agrees at 8 bases. V was pared by 1 base and J by 3 bases, with 2 bases of the junction left unmatched. The length of the CDR3 is 14 residues. Germline CDR1 LGHNA, CDR2 YSLEER. The CDR3 here is CASSQAAGGYEQYF. CDR3 nucleotide sequence: TGCGCCAGCAGCCAAGCTGCGGGGGGCTACGAGCAGTACTTC.

The chain couples TRBV12-5 to TRBJ2-2, with a tentative D call TRBD1 (6 bases). There are 17 residues in the CDR3. Germline CDR1 LGHNT, CDR2 FRNRAP. V lost 1 base, J lost 1 base, and 13 bases lay in between. The CDR3 DNA is TGTGCTAGTGGTTTGGGCGTTGGGGGCGGGAACACCGGGGAGCTGTTTTTT. Protein: CASGLGVGGGNTGELFF.

This chain joins TRBV5-6 and TRBJ2-4; possible D gene TRBD1, 6 bases. The CDR3 sequence is 16 residues long. Trimming cost V 0 bases and J 8 bases, with 18 bases left between them. Germline V gives CDR1 SGHDT, CDR2 YYEEEE. CDR3 bases: TGTGCCAGCAGCTTGGGGTCCTGGGGCAGGGGCGACATTCAGTACTTC. Translating gives CASSLGSWGRGDIQYF.

This sequence joins TRBV11-3 and TRBJ2-3; D not resolved. The CDR3 runs 13 residues. V gave up 1 base and J gave up 2 bases, with 4 bases separating them. Germline V CDR1 and CDR2: SGHNT, YENEEA. Written as DNA, the CDR3 is TGTGCCAGCAGCTTAGTCCCCACAGATACGCAGTATTTT. Encoded protein: CASSLVPTDTQYF.

This chain links TRBV7-9 with TRBJ2-7, with 11 bases matching TRBD2. Germline lookup yields CDR1 SEHNR and CDR2 FQNEAQ (reference sequence). J lost 5 bases, V lost 4 bases, and 10 bases had no gene match. The CDR3 spans 16 residues. CDR3 residues: CASSSLAGVSTHEQYF. The CDR3, as DNA: TGTGCCAGCAGCTCACTAGCGGGAGTAAGTACCCACGAGCAGTACTTC.

The chain combines TRBV6-6 with TRBJ1-2; weak D call: TRBD1 (5 bases). Germline CDR1 MNHNY, CDR2 SVGAGI (reference sequence). This CDR3 spans 15 amino acids. V lost 7 bases and J lost 4, with 19 bases in between. In nucleotides, the CDR3 is TGTGCCAGCACCCAAAGGGAAGGGGCCCTCTATGGCTACACCTTC. It encodes CASTQREGALYGYTF.

The rearrangement links TRBV2 to TRBJ1-1; no reliable D call. The CDR3 length is 13 residues. V was pared by 8 bases and J by 4 bases, with 14 bases between. Germline V lookup: CDR1 SNHLY, CDR2 FYNNEI. CDR3 nucleotides: TGTGCCAGCCGGCCAATCCGGGGCACTGAAGCTTTCTTT. Its protein is CASRPIRGTEAFF.

The chain carries TRBV7-2 and TRBJ2-1, with 7 bases identical to TRBD2. The length of the CDR3 is 16 residues. The ends lost 1 base at V and 1 base at J; junction bases unmatched: 4. Germline loops: CDR1 SGHTA, CDR2 FQGNSA. CDR3 amino acids: CASSLVARESYNEQFF. The DNA of the CDR3 is TGTGCCAGCAGCTTAGTGGCGCGGGAGTCCTACAATGAGCAGTTCTTC.

The V and J genes are TRBV7-9 and TRBJ2-3, with D possibly being TRBD1 (5 bases). Trimming pared 5 bases from V and 5 bases from J, leaving 11 bases between. The CDR3 extends over 13 amino acids. Germline CDR1 and CDR2: SEHNR and FQNEAQ (reference sequence). CDR3 DNA: TGTGCCAGCAGCCCAGGTCAGGGAGATACGCAGTATTTT. Protein: CASSPGQGDTQYF.

The V call is TRBV4-1, the J call TRBJ2-1; D not resolved. Germline V gene lookup returns CDR1 MGHRA and CDR2 YSYEKL. The CDR3 consists of 13 residues. Deletions cut 4 bases from V and 4 bases from J, with 8 bases between. The CDR3 DNA reads as TGCGCCAGCAGCCCAGTTGAGTACAATGAGCAGTTCTTC. This translates into CASSPVEYNEQFF.

J is TRBJ2-1 and V is TRBV4-1, with D unclear. Germline V lookup: CDR1 MGHRA, CDR2 YSYEKL. This CDR3 comprises 16 residues. Trimming left V 1 base short and J 0 bases short, with 10 bases between. The CDR3: CASSQVPTSSYNEQFF. The CDR3 nucleotides read TGCGCCAGCAGCCAAGTTCCGACAAGCTCCTACAATGAGCAGTTCTTC.

This rearrangement joins TRBV9 to TRBJ2-3, with 8 bases lining up with TRBD2. The ends lost 5 bases at V and 2 bases at J; junction bases unmatched: 10. This CDR3 contains 16 residues. Germline CDR1 reads SGDLS; CDR2 reads YYNGEE. The CDR3 nucleotides read TGTGCCAGCAGTTCACGGCGGCGGGGGGACACAGATACGCAGTATTTT. Encoded protein: CASSSRRRGDTDTQYF.

This chain joins TRBV30 and TRBJ2-2; D is undetermined. Germline assignment: CDR1 GTSNPN and CDR2 SVGIG (reference sequence). V was clipped by 4 bases and J by 0 bases, with 6 bases between them. CDR3 length: 13 residues. CDR3 bases: TGTGCCTGGAAATGGACGAACACCGGGGAGCTGTTTTTT. Protein sequence: CAWKWTNTGELFF.

V gene TRBV11-2 combines with J gene TRBJ1-2; TRBD1 matches at 8 bases. The germline V gene encodes CDR1 SGHAT and CDR2 FQNNGV. Losses at the gene ends were 1 base for V and 2 bases for J; bases not matched to a gene: 6. The length of the CDR3 is 16 residues. The CDR3 coding sequence is TGTGCCAGCAGCTTAGTCTCGACAGGGGCGAACTATGGCTACACCTTC. Its protein is CASSLVSTGANYGYTF.

The chain uses TRBV19 and TRBJ1-2; no definite D call. Trimming cost V 7 bases and J 1 base, with 13 bases left between them. Germline V gene sequence: CDR1 LNHDA, CDR2 SQIVND (reference sequence). The length of the CDR3 is 14 residues. This CDR3 reads CASKSSRLNYGYTF. The CDR3 coding sequence is TGTGCCAGTAAGTCGTCCCGACTTAACTATGGCTACACCTTC.

Here the CDR3 DNA reads TGCGCCAGCAGCCAAGATTGGGGGGAAGGCACTGAAGCTTTCTTT. This gives the protein CASSQDWGEGTEAFF. The chain is built from TRBV4-3 and TRBJ1-1, with a possible D match to TRBD1 (5 bases). Germline CDR1 and CDR2: LGHNA and YSLEER. Trimming shortened V by 0 bases and J by 4 bases, and 12 bases separated the two germline ends. The CDR3 covers 15 residues.

The chain combines TRBV7-4 with TRBJ2-6; 10 nucleotides align to TRBD1. The CDR3 runs 18 residues. J was trimmed by 0 bases and V by 3 bases; bases with no gene match: 5. CDR1 SGHVT and CDR2 SQSDAQ come from the germline V gene. The CDR3 DNA reads as TGTGCCAGCAGCTTCGGACAGGGGGAAAGCTCTGGGGCCAACGTCCTGACTTTC. Its translation: CASSFGQGESSGANVLTF.

This clone was detected a few times. This likely stems from a read error, as it lies one base from a far larger clone. The rearrangement joins TRBV18 to TRBJ1-1; D unresolved. CDR1 KGHSH and CDR2 LQKENI come from the germline V gene. V was pared by 4 bases and J by 4 bases, with 13 bases between. CDR3 length equals 14 residues. The CDR3 spells CASSRGLARTEAFF. The CDR3 bases are TGTGCCAGCTCACGAGGTCTGGCCCGCACTGAAGCTTTCTTT.

The V gene is TRBV5-6, the J gene TRBJ2-3, with TRBD2 identical over 8 bases. V lost 4 bases to trimming and J lost 4 bases; unmatched junction nucleotides: 17. This CDR3 comprises 18 residues. CDR1 is SGHDT and CDR2 is YYEEEE in the germline V gene. CDR3 residues: CASSGSAGRAVVADTQYF. The CDR3 nucleotides are TGTGCCAGCAGCGGGTCTGCCGGGAGGGCCGTTGTCGCAGATACGCAGTATTTT.

CDR3: CASQREDWETQYF. The DNA of the CDR3 is TGTGCCAGCCAAAGAGAGGATTGGGAGACCCAGTACTTC. The rearrangement uses TRBV5-4 and TRBJ2-5, with D unresolved. V dropped 7 bases and J dropped 5 bases, with 15 bases sitting between them. The CDR3 is 13 amino acids. From germline, CDR1 is SGHNT and CDR2 YYREEE (reference sequence).